This TCR beta chain stems from a study of OX40 agonist ivuxolimab in advanced cancers. Study in general: A male proportion of about 84% was recorded, with mean age around 60 years and range about 20 to 79. Study observations and caveats: Nonresponders included some who also had low normalized T-cell clonal expansion.

To note about this clone: Antigen specificity is unknown.

Clones were read by immunoSEQ multiplex PCR, and TCRdb kept only the in-frame ones, dropping some. This table has roughly 110,000 clones, around 93% appearing once. CDR1 MDHEN and CDR2 SYDVKM come from the germline V gene. There are 13 residues in the CDR3. V lost 4 bases and J lost 9, with 16 bases in between. The clonotype originates from an adult with an advanced solid tumor such as melanoma, head and neck, liver or kidney cancer. The chain uses TRBV28 and TRBJ2-7, with D perhaps matching TRBD2 (6 bases). The source was CD4+ or CD8+ T cells sorted from blood, collected in a trial of the OX40 agonist ivuxolimab. CDR3 sequence: CASSSSASVVQYF. DNA of the CDR3: TGTGCCAGCAGTTCCAGTGCTAGCGTGGTGCAGTACTTC.